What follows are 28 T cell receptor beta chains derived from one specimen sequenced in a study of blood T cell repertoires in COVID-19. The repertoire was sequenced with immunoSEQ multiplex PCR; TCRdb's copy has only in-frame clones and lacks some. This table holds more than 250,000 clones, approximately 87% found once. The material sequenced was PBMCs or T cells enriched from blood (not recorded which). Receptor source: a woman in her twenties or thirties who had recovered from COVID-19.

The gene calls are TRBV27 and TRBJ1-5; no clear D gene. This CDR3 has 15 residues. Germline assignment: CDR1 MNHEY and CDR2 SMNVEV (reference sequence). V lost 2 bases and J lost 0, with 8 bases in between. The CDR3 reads CASSLSRYSNQPQHF. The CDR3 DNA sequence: TGTGCCAGCAGTTTAAGCCGGTATAGCAATCAGCCCCAGCATTTT.

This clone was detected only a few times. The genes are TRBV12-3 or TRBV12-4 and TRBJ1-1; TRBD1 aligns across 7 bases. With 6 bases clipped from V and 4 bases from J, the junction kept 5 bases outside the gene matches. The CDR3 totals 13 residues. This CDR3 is CASRSTGFTEAFF. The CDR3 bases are TGTGCCAGCAGGTCGACAGGGTTCACTGAAGCTTTCTTT.

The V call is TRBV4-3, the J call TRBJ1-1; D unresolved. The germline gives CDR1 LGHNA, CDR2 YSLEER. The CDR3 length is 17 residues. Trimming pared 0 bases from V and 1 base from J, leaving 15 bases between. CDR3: CASSQDYSPQKNTEAFF. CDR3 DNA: TGCGCCAGCAGCCAAGACTACAGCCCACAGAAGAACACTGAAGCTTTCTTT.

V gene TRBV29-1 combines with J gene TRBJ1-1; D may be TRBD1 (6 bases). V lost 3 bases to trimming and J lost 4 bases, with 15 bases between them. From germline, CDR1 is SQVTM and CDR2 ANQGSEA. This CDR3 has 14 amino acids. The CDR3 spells CSVELTGGGTEAFF. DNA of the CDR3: TGCAGCGTTGAGTTGACAGGCGGCGGCACTGAAGCTTTCTTT.

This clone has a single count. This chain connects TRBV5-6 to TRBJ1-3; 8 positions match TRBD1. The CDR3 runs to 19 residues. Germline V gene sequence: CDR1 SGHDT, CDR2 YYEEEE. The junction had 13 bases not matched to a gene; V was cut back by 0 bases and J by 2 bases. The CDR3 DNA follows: TGTGCCAGCAGCTTGGGGGACAGGAGGTCCGAGAGCCCTGGAAACACCATATATTTT. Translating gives CASSLGDRRSESPGNTIYF. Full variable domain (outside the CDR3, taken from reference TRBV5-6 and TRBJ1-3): DAGVTQSPTHLIKTRGQQVTLRCSPKSGHDTVSWYQQALGQGPQFIFQYYEEEERQRGNFPDRFSGHQFPNYSSELNVNALLLGDSALYLCASSLGDRRSESPGNTIYFGEGSWLTVV.

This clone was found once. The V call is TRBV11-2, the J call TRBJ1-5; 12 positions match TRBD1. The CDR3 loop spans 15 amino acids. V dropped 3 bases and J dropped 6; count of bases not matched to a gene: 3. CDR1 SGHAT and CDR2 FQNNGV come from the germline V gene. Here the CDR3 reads CASSFGTGGLQPQHF. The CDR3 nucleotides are TGTGCCAGCAGCTTCGGGACAGGGGGCCTTCAGCCCCAGCATTTT.

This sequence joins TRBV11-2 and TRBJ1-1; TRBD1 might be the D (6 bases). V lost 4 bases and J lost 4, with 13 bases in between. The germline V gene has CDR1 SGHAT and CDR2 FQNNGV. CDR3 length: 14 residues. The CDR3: CASSWGTGSTEAFF. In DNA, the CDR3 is TGTGCCAGCAGCTGGGGCACAGGGAGCACTGAAGCTTTCTTT. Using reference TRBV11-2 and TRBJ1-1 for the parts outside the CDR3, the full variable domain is EAGVAQSPRYKIIEKRQSVAFWCNPISGHATLYWYQQILGQGPKLLIQFQNNGVVDDSQLPKDRFSAERLKGVDSTLKIQPAKLEDSAVYLCASSWGTGSTEAFFGQGTRLTVV.

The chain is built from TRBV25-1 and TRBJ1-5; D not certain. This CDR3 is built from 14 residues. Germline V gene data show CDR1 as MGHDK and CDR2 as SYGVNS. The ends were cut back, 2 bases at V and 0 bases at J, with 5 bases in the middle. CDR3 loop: CASSEPLSNQPQHF. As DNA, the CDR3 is TGTGCCAGCAGTGAACCCCTTAGCAATCAGCCCCAGCATTTT. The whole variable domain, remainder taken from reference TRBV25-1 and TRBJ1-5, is EADIYQTPRYLVIGTGKKITLECSQTMGHDKMYWYQQDPGMELHLIHYSYGVNSTEKGDLSSESTVSRIRTEHFPLTLESARPSHTSQYLCASSEPLSNQPQHFGDGTRLSIL.

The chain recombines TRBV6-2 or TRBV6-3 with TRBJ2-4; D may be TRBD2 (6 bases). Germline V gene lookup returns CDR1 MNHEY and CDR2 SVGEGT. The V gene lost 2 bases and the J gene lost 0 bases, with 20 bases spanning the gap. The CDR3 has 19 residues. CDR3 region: CASSYGWAGGPLAKNIQYF. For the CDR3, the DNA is TGTGCCAGCAGTTACGGATGGGCCGGGGGACCACTAGCCAAAAACATTCAGTACTTC.

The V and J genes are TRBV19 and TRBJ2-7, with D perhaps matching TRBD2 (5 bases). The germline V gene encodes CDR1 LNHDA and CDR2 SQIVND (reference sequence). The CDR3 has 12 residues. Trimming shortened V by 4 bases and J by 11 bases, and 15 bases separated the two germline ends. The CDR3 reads CASSTRGAEKYF. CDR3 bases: TGTGCCAGTAGTACCCGGGGAGCGGAGAAGTACTTC.

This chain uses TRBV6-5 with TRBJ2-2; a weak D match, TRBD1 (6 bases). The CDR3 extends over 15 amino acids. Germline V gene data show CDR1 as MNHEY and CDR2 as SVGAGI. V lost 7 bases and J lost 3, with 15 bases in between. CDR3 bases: TGTGCCAGCACCCGTCGGGACACCGACACCGGGGAGCTGTTTTTT. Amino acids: CASTRRDTDTGELFF.

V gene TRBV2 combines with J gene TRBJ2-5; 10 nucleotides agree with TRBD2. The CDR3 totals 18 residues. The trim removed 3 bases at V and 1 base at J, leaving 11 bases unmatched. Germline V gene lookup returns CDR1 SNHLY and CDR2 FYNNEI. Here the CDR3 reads CASSDQGWQRGGQETQYF. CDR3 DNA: TGTGCCAGCAGTGATCAGGGTTGGCAGCGGGGGGGCCAAGAGACCCAGTACTTC.

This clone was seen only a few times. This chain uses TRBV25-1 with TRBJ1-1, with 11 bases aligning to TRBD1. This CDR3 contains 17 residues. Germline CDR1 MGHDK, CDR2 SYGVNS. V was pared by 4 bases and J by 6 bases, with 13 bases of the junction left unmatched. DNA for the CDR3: TGTGCCAGCAGTGGCTGGACAGGGGGCGACTTGGGGCCTGAAGCTTTCTTT. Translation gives CASSGWTGGDLGPEAFF.

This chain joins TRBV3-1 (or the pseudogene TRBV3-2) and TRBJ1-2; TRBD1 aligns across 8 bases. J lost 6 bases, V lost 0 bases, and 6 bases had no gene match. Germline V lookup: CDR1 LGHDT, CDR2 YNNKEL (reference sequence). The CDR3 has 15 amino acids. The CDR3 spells CASSQDWAGGNGYTF. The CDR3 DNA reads TGTGCCAGCAGCCAAGATTGGGCAGGGGGCAATGGCTACACCTTC.

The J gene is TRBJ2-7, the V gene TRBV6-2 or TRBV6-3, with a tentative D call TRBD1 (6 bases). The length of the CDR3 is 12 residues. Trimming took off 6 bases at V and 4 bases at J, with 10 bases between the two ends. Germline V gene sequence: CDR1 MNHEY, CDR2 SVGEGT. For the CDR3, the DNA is TGTGCCAGCAGCTTCACAGGGTACGAGCAGTACTTC. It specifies CASSFTGYEQYF.

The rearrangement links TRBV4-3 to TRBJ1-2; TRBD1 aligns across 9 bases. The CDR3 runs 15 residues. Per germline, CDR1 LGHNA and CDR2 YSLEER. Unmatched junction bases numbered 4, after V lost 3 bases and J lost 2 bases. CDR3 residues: CASSHRTGDNYGYTF. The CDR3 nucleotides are TGCGCCAGCAGCCATAGGACAGGGGACAACTATGGCTACACCTTC.

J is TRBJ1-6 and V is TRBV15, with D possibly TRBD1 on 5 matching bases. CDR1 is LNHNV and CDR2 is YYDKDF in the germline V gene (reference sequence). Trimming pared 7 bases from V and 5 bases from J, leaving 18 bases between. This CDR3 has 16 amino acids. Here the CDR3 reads CATKDTGIVDNSPLHF. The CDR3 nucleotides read TGTGCCACCAAGGATACAGGAATTGTGGATAATTCACCCCTCCACTTT.

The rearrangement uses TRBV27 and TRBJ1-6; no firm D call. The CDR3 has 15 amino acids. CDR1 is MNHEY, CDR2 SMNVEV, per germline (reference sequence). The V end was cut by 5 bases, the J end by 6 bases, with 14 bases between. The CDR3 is CASSPQVGLNSPLHF. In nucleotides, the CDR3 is TGTGCCAGCAGTCCCCAGGTCGGCCTTAATTCACCCCTCCACTTT.

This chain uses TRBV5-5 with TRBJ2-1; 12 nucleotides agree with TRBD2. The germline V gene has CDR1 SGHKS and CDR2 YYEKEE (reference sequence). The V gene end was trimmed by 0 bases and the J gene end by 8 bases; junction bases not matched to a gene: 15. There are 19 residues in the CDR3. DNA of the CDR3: TGTGCCAGCAGCTTGGGGCTAGCGGGGGGGCCCTCCGGTAGCGATGAGCAGTTCTTC. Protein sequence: CASSLGLAGGPSGSDEQFF.

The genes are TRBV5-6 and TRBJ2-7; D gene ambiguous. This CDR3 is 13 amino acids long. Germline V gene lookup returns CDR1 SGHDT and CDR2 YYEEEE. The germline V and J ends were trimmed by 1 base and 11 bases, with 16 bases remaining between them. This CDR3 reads CASSLSVAPSEYF. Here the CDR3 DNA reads TGTGCCAGCAGCTTGTCCGTTGCTCCCTCGGAGTACTTC. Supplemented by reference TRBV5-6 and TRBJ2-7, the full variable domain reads DAGVTQSPTHLIKTRGQQVTLRCSPKSGHDTVSWYQQALGQGPQFIFQYYEEEERQRGNFPDRFSGHQFPNYSSELNVNALLLGDSALYLCASSLSVAPSEYFGPGTRLTVT.

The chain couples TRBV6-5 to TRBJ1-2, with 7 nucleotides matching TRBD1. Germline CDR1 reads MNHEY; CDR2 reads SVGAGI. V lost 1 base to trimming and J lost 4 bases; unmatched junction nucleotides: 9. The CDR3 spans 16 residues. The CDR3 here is CASSYYKGASTYGYTF. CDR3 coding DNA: TGTGCCAGCAGTTACTATAAGGGGGCATCTACCTATGGCTACACCTTC.

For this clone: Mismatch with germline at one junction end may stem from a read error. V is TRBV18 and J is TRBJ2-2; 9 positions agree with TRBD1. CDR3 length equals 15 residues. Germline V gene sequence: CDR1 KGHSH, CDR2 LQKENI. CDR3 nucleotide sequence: TGTGCCAGCTCACCCGACAGGGGGGTCACCCGGGAGCTGTTTTTT. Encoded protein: CASSPDRGVTRELFF. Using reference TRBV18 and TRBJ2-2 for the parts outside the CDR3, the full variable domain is NAGVMQNPRHLVRRRGQEARLRCSPMKGHSHVYWYRQLPEEGLKFMVYLQKENIIDESGMPKERFSAEFPKEGPSILRIQQVVRGDSAAYFCASSPDRGVTRELFFGEGSRLTVL.

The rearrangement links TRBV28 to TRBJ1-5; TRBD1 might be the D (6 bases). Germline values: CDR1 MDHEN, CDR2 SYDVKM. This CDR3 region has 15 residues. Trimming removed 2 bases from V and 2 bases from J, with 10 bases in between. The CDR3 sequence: CASSLVGAGNQPQHF. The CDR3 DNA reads TGTGCCAGCAGTTTAGTGGGGGCTGGCAATCAGCCCCAGCATTTT. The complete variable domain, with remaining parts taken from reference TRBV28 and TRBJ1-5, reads DVKVTQSSRYLVKRTGEKVFLECVQDMDHENMFWYRQDPGLGLRLIYFSYDVKMKEKGDIPEGYSVSREKKERFSLILESASTNQTSMYLCASSLVGAGNQPQHFGDGTRLSIL.

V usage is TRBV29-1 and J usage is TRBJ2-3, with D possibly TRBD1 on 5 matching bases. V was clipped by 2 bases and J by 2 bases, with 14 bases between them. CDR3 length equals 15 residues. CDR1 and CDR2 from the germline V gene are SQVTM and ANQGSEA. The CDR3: CSVEMDAGPTDTQYF. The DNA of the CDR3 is TGCAGCGTTGAAATGGATGCAGGGCCCACAGATACGCAGTATTTT.

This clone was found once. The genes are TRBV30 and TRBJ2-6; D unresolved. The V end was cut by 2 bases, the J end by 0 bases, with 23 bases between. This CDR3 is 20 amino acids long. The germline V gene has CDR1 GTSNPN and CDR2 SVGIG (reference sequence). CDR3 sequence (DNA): TGTGCCTGGAGTATCACAGCTGGCAGATATTATCGCTCTGGGGCCAACGTCCTGACTTTC. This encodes CAWSITAGRYYRSGANVLTF.

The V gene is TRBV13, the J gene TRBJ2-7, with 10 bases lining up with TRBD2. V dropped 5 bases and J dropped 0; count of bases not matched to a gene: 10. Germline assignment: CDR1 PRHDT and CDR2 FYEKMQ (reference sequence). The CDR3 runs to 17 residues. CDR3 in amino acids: CASSPQRGGTSSYEQYF. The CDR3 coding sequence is TGTGCCAGCAGCCCCCAGCGGGGGGGGACCAGCTCCTACGAGCAGTACTTC.

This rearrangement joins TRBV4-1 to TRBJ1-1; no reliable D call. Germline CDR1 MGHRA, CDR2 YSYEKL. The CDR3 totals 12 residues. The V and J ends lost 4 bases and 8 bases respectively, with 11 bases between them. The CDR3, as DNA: TGCGCCAGCAGCCTAACGGGTACAGAAGCTTTCTTT. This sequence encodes CASSLTGTEAFF.

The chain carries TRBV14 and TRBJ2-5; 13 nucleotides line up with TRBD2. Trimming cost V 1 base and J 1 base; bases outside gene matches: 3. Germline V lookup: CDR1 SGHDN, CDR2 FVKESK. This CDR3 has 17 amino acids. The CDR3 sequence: CASSQGRLAGGQETQYF. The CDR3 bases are TGTGCCAGCAGCCAAGGCCGACTAGCGGGGGGCCAAGAGACCCAGTACTTC.